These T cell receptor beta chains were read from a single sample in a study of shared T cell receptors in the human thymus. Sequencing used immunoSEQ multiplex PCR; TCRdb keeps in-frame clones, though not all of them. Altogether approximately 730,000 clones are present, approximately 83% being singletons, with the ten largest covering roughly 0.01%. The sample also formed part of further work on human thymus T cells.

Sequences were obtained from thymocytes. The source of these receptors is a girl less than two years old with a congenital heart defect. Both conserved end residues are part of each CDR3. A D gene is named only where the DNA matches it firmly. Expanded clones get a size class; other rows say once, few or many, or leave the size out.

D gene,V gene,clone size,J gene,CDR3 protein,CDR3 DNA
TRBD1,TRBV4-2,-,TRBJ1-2,CATNSGTEHYGYTF,TGTGCCACCAATAGCGGGACAGAGCACTATGGCTACACCTTC
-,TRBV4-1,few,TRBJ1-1,CASSQARGNTEAFF,TGCGCCAGCAGCCAAGCCAGGGGTAACACTGAAGCTTTCTTT
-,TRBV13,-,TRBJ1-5,CASSHSGSNQPQHF,TGTGCCAGCAGCCATAGTGGTAGCAATCAGCCCCAGCATTTT
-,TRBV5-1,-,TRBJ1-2,CASSLRGREDGYTF,TGCGCCAGCAGCCTCAGGGGCAGGGAAGACGGCTACACCTTC
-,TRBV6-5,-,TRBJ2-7,CASSNGQFGREQYF,TGTGCCAGCAGTAATGGACAGTTCGGCCGGGAGCAGTACTTC
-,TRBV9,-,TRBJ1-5,CASSPKGHPNQPQHF,TGTGCCAGCAGCCCAAAGGGACACCCCAATCAGCCCCAGCATTTT
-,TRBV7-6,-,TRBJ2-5,CASSPRRRGPGTQYF,TGTGCCAGCAGCCCACGCCGAAGGGGCCCAGGGACCCAGTACTTC
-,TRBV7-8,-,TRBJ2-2,CASSPWVVAQGGELFF,TGTGCCAGCAGCCCCTGGGTAGTGGCGCAGGGCGGGGAGCTGTTTTTT
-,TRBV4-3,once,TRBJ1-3,CASSQDTGSGGVGNTIYF,TGCGCCAGCAGCCAAGATACCGGGTCTGGGGGGGTGGGAAACACCATATATTTT
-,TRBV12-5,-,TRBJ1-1,CASDPGRAGNTEAFF,TGTGCTAGTGACCCCGGGAGGGCAGGGAACACTGAAGCTTTCTTT
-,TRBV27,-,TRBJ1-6,CASSFPGSPLHF,TGTGCCAGCAGTTTTCCCGGTTCACCCCTCCACTTT
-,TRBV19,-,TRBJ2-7,CASRGLSGGESYEQYF,TGTGCCAGTAGAGGACTTAGCGGAGGTGAATCCTACGAGCAGTACTTC
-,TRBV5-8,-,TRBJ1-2,CASSTYYKRHYGYTF,TGTGCCAGCAGCACTTACTATAAACGGCACTATGGCTACACCTTC
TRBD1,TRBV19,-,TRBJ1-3,CASSIDDRGANTIYF,TGTGCCAGTAGTATAGATGACAGGGGGGCGAACACCATATATTTT
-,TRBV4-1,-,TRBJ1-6,CASRLQGSNSPLHF,TGCGCCAGCAGATTACAGGGTAGTAATTCACCCCTCCACTTT
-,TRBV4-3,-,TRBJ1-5,CASSQDRGGRRPQHF,TGCGCCAGCAGCCAAGATCGGGGGGGGAGGAGGCCCCAGCATTTT
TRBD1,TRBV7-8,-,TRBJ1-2,CASSLVPDRGRYYGYTF,TGTGCCAGCAGCTTAGTGCCCGACAGGGGGCGGTACTATGGCTACACCTTC
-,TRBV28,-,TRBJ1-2,CASSFGQFYGYTF,TGTGCCAGCAGTTTTGGACAGTTCTATGGCTACACCTTC
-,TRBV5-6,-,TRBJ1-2,CASSLSVFYGYTF,TGTGCCAGCAGCTTGTCGGTTTTCTATGGCTACACCTTC
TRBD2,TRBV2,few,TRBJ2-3,CASSAKLAGVPDTQYF,TGTGCCAGCAGCGCCAAACTAGCGGGGGTGCCAGATACGCAGTATTTT
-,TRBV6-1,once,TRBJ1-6,CASRTGDAWSSPLHF,TGTGCCAGCAGGACAGGCGATGCTTGGTCGTCACCCCTCCACTTT
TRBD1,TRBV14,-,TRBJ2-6,CASSRDRKGPGANVLTF,TGTGCCAGCAGCCGGGACAGAAAAGGCCCCGGGGCCAACGTCCTGACTTTC
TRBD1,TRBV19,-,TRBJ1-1,CASSPTGVGTEAFF,TGTGCCAGTAGTCCAACAGGGGTCGGAACTGAAGCTTTCTTT
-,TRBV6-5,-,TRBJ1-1,CASSYGTRDTEAFF,TGTGCCAGCAGTTACGGGACTAGAGACACTGAAGCTTTCTTT
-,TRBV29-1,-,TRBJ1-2,CSVGQLYGYTF,TGCAGCGTTGGACAGCTCTATGGCTACACCTTC
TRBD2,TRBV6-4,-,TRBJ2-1,CASSEVAGNNEQFF,TGTGCCAGCAGTGAGGTAGCGGGGAACAATGAGCAGTTCTTC
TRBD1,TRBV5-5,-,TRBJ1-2,CASSLRTGNYGYTF,TGTGCCAGCAGTTTGAGGACAGGGAACTATGGCTACACCTTC
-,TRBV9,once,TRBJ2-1,CASSPGSQGNNEQFF,TGTGCCAGCAGCCCAGGATCACAGGGAAACAATGAGCAGTTCTTC
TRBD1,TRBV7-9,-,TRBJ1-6,CASSQRTGNSPLHF,TGTGCCAGCAGCCAGCGGACAGGGAACTCACCCCTCCACTTT
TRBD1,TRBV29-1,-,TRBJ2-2,CSALTGDNTGELFF,TGCAGCGCCCTGACAGGGGATAACACCGGGGAGCTGTTTTTT
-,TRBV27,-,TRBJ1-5,CASSLRAGVRSNQPQHF,TGTGCCAGCAGTTTAAGGGCAGGGGTCAGGAGCAATCAGCCCCAGCATTTT
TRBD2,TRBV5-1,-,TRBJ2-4,CASSSTSGGAGVKNIQYF,TGCGCCAGCAGCTCGACTAGCGGGGGGGCCGGAGTCAAAAACATTCAGTACTTC
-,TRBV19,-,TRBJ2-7,CASGGGGPTYEQYF,TGTGCCAGTGGGGGGGGCGGACCCACCTACGAGCAGTACTTC
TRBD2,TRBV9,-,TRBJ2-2,CASSARTSGGRTGELFF,TGTGCCAGCAGCGCCCGGACTAGCGGGGGGCGGACCGGGGAGCTGTTTTTT
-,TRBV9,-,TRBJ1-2,CASSAGTRAFHGDKGYTF,TGTGCCAGCAGCGCGGGGACACGGGCCTTCCACGGGGATAAGGGCTACACCTTC
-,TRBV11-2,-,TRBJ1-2,CASSSTGAFYGYTF,TGTGCCAGCAGCTCAACGGGTGCGTTCTATGGCTACACCTTC
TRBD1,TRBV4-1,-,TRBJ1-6,CASSQAPTGGNNSPLHF,TGCGCCAGCAGCCAAGCCCCGACAGGGGGCAATAATTCACCCCTCCACTTT
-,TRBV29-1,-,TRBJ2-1,CSVVTLEYTIDNEQFF,TGCAGCGTTGTCACCCTAGAGTACACCATCGACAATGAGCAGTTCTTC
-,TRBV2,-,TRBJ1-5,CASSDLEERNQPQHF,TGTGCCAGCAGTGACTTGGAGGAGCGCAATCAGCCCCAGCATTTT
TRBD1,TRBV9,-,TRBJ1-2,CASSPDGDSNSFNYGYTF,TGTGCCAGCAGCCCCGATGGGGACAGTAACTCCTTTAACTATGGCTACACCTTC
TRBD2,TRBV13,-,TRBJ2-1,CASSLRGGASEQFF,TGTGCCAGCAGCTTACGCGGGGGGGCCAGTGAGCAGTTCTTC
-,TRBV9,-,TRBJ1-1,CASSGLRNTEAFF,TGTGCCAGCAGCGGCCTGCGGAACACTGAAGCTTTCTTT
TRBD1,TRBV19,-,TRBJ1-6,CASSIRDRGNSPLHF,TGTGCCAGTAGTATTCGGGACAGGGGTAATTCACCCCTCCACTTT
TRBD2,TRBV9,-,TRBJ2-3,CASSAGLAGDTDTQYF,TGTGCCAGCAGCGCTGGACTAGCGGGGGACACAGATACGCAGTATTTT
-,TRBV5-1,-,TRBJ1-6,CASSLETGWNSPLHF,TGCGCCAGCAGCTTGGAAACAGGGTGGAATTCACCCCTCCACTTT
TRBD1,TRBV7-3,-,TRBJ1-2,CASSLQAGTGGGYTF,TGTGCCAGCAGCTTACAGGCCGGGACAGGGGGAGGCTACACCTTC
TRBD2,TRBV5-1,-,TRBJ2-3,CASNHPGLAGGITDTQYF,TGCGCCAGCAACCACCCCGGACTAGCGGGGGGTATCACAGATACGCAGTATTTT